This section outlines one T cell receptor (beta chain) sequence together with its context. This clone came up a few times. The target of this receptor is not known. No quality values exist for individual bases; no much larger clone is one base distant. The cohort consisted of approximately 690 healthy bone marrow donors. At the time of sampling, all cohort members were nominally healthy, though unrecorded immune exposures were likely present. The donor was CMV seronegative and belonged to the group of 350 to 400 seronegative cohort members. A peripheral blood sample was collected from each donor, and TCR beta sequencing was performed on peripheral blood mononuclear cells. The Qiagen DNeasy Blood Extraction Kit was used to extract genomic DNA from the blood cell samples. Based on the germline V gene, the CDR1 and CDR2 sequences are MNHNS and SASEGT. The CDR3 starts with the cysteine, ends with the phenylalanine, and has 13 residues. Only the CDR3 portion is preserved as DNA: 39 bases, with reading frame beginning at the first base. The junction carries 9 bases between V and J, which are trimmed by 0 bases and 7 bases respectively.

Libraries were made using the immunoSEQ multiplex PCR assay. The multiplex PCR relied on a mix of 60 forward primers for TCR Vbeta segments and 13 reverse primers for TCR Jbeta segments. The CDR3 region of rearranged TCR beta genes was amplified from genomic DNA with a multiplex PCR assay. On the Illumina HiSeq System, the amplified TCR beta libraries were sequenced as 87-base-pair reads. Per the original workflow: A later analysis tallied roughly 80 million unique TCR beta chains across the 550 to 850 repertoires, and about 12 million of those chains were shared by two or more donors. Raw reads were error-corrected and collapsed into unique sequences with a nearest-neighbor algorithm that merged closely related sequences to remove PCR and sequencing errors. To assign V, D and J gene segments, CDR3 sequences were aligned to IMGT reference sequences. For a sequence to be retained, a match of at least six nucleotides to both a V gene segment and a J gene segment was required. Rearrangements were called productive when the CDR3 lacked stop codons and stayed in frame with V and J; all others were non-productive. CDR3 was defined by IMGT convention, running from the second conserved V-encoded cysteine to the conserved J-encoded phenylalanine. The earlier analysis of about 610 of the donors excluded sequences that lacked an unambiguous match to a single V gene segment. An earlier analysis of some 500 of the donors classified V segments as functional when productive rearrangements were above 56.7% and as segregating when the standard deviation between donors was above 5%. A statistical classification framework was developed to diagnose cytomegalovirus status using the catalog of TCR beta chain sequences. In a later analysis, TCR nucleotide sequences were compared against IMGT/GENE-DB human TR gene sequences so that V and J genes could be assigned. In a later analysis, CDR3 sequences and most-parsimonious VDJ recombination scenarios were assigned using the TCRdist pipeline. A later analysis defined each TCR beta chain by its CDR3 amino acid sequence plus V-gene family, and excluded reads lacking a unique V-gene family. In a later analysis, some 600 highly shared, low-generation-probability nucleotide sequences were removed to address suspected cross-contamination and a sequencing artifact. A later analysis calculated a clonal expansion index for each public chain from normalized within-repertoire ranks of inferred template counts. A later analysis computed generation probabilities with a VDJ recombination model fitted to out-of-frame rearrangements, and checked the results against IGoR. In a later analysis, hypergeometric tests were used to score TCR-TCR, TCR-HLA and TCR-CMV co-occurrence, with a repertoire-size bias correction applied to TCR pairs. A later analysis estimated false discovery rates by permuting HLA or CMV assignments 20 times. In a later analysis, co-occurring TCRs were grouped with DBSCAN, and TCRdist sequence similarity was added when clustering was performed within HLA-allele-positive subsets. For co-occurrence clustering, repertoires with fewer than 30,000 or more than 120,000 public chains were excluded, along with roughly 5 repertoires with anomalous nucleotide sharing. TCRdb re-hosts the immuneACCESS table, in-frame sequences only. Its copies lack some clones; in the studies checked, an unresolved V gene accounts for under half of them, and the cause for the rest is not known. The DNA was the basis for D and trimming; V, J and clone size are from that table. Here the sample has approximately 150,000 clones; approximately 72% occur a single time. Clones ranked in the top ten supply under 7.5% of the sample.

This entry comes from a study of cytomegalovirus exposure and HLA in healthy donors (dated by TCRdb to the late 2010s). About the full investigation: An earlier analysis of about 560 of the donors reported approximately 280 Gb of sequence data and 95 million to 120 million unique TCR beta sequences obtained from around 190 million T cells. In addition to the first cohort of 650 to 750 subjects, a separate validation cohort of 130 or so different subjects was used. Every repertoire in the discovery cohort had been generated on one and the same sequencing platform. The study was designed to test whether signatures of past pathogen exposure could be identified by cataloging public T cell receptors. Roughly 310 gigabases of sequencing data and around 87 million unique TCR sequences were included in an early release covering about 620 HLA-typed donors. Across approximately 400 genotyped donors of the cohort, an average of approximately 200,000 unique TCR beta nucleotide sequences per donor were sequenced, and 15% to 20% of those sequences were non-productive. Rather than using new phenotypic data, the later analysis identified candidate immune exposures from TCR beta sequences and from how often those sequences occurred across donors. A later genetic analysis took genome-wide SNP genotypes for about three fifths of the roughly 670 donors and used that subset as a discovery cohort. Donor age, sex, ethnicity and CMV serostatus were collected together with the repertoire data. To predict cytomegalovirus infection status, the study brought together high-throughput TCR immunosequencing, statistical association of individual TCRs with disease status, and machine learning. A later analysis re-examined previously published TCR beta repertoires from over 500 donors and added high-resolution HLA genotyping to investigate patterns of TCR occurrence. The study profiled the T cell repertoires of 666 subjects by immunosequencing and related them to cytomegalovirus serostatus. The number of typed donors differed by locus: about 629-630 for A, B, C, DRB1 and DQB1; 522 for DQA1; 606 for DPA1; and some 430 for DPB1. Roughly five DR-DQ haplotypes were handled as single units for association and clustering because linkage in the cohort was strong. Among the roughly 390 genotyped donors, around 81% belonged to the genetic ancestry cluster associated with self-reported Caucasian donors. Class I and class II HLA loci were covered by the typing at four-digit resolution. In an earlier analysis of 587 of the donors, high-throughput TCR beta sequencing was used to judge whether each TCR beta V gene segment behaved as functional or pseudogenic. What the authors observed across the whole study: At a false discovery rate of 0.05, a later analysis linked some 18,000 TCR beta sequences to specific HLA alleles. Most CMV-associated TCR beta chains appeared to be HLA-restricted in a later analysis, and the HLA associations seemed to be driven largely by CMV exposure. Broadly in line with IMGT annotations, most TCR beta V segments showed up in productive rearrangements about 90% or about 30% of the time in an earlier analysis of 450 to 750 of the donors. According to a later genetic analysis, donors in an Asian-associated ancestry cluster had fewer N-insertions in productive TCRs than the approximately 650-donor mean. In the study, 150 to 200 TCR beta chains were listed as associated with cytomegalovirus. A later analysis found that HLA-associated TCR beta chains were more clonally expanded and had lower generation probabilities than equally common non-associated chains. For the cohort, immune exposure information was limited to CMV serostatus. Some IMGT-functional V segments, including TRBV6-2 and TRBV6-3, could not be distinguished by the 87-base-pair reads and were therefore excluded. Assigning TCR associations to individual alleles was difficult when HLA alleles, especially DR and DQ, strongly co-occurred. The authors suggested that the approach could potentially be extended to other disease states and immunological phenotypes. According to a later analysis, TCR association rates differed among HLA loci, with DRB1 alleles showing the most associated TCRs and HLA-C alleles showing the fewest. While some public TCRs were present in many individuals, most TCR sequences turned up only very rarely across donors. A later analysis reported that several top co-occurrence clusters appeared linked to parvovirus B19, influenza, CMV and Epstein-Barr virus. Presence/absence analyses assumed roughly uniform sequencing depth across donors, an assumption that may not hold. A cluster of highly shared sequence variants was judged likely to be a technical artifact of the sequencing pipeline. A few of the identified cytomegalovirus-associated TCR beta chains were confirmed in vitro to be specific for cytomegalovirus antigens. In this cohort, only TCR beta chains were sequenced, and detectable features were limited by the absence of alpha or paired-chain data. An association between a missense DCLRE1C variant and V-gene and J-gene trimming of TCR beta chains was found in a later genetic analysis and replicated in an independent cohort. A further reported finding was that TCR beta sequences accurately predicted the HLA-A and HLA-B alleles for most subjects in the first cohort. Correlated functional status among segregating V segments might reflect linkage disequilibrium, but an unknown experimental factor could not be ruled out. The classifier was reported to diagnose cytomegalovirus status with high specificity and sensitivity in both the original and validation cohorts. Because counts were too low, approximately 18 rarely observed V segments, including chromosome 9 orphons, were excluded from the earlier analysis of several hundred of the donors. HLA typing was unavailable for some donors at each locus, so association tests used only the typed subset.

The sample taken for sequencing was PBMCs. This sequence was found in a woman aged 60-70 years in good health and CMV-seronegative. This sequence uses TRBV6-1 and TRBJ1-1; the best D guess is TRBD1, with 6 bases matching. The sequence in DNA is TGTGCCAGCAGTGAAGCCGGGACATATGAAGCTTTCTTT. This gives the protein CASSEAGTYEAFF.